Below are 16 T cell receptor beta chains sequenced from a single sample in a study of blood T cell repertoires in COVID-19. Produced via immunoSEQ multiplex PCR; TCRdb's table is partial and in-frame only. The sample records tens of thousands of clones, 82% being singletons. Sequencing used peripheral blood. These receptors were taken from a human donor in a cohort sampled during active COVID-19.

As DNA, the CDR3 is TGTGCCAGCAGCTTGTGGGGGAGGAGGGCTGAAGCTTTCTTT. Its translation is CASSLWGRRAEAFF. V gene TRBV5-6 combines with J gene TRBJ1-1; D is possibly TRBD1 (5 bases). This CDR3 is 14 amino acids long. Trimming took off 1 base at V and 6 bases at J, with 13 bases between the two ends. Germline values: CDR1 SGHDT, CDR2 YYEEEE.

The V and J genes are TRBV7-6 and TRBJ2-5, with 7 bases matching TRBD2. Germline V lookup: CDR1 SGHVS, CDR2 FNYEAQ. The J segment lost 4 bases and the V segment lost 4 bases, leaving 9 bases of the junction unmatched. This CDR3 spans 15 amino acids. The CDR3: CASSSGGGFLETQYF. As DNA, the CDR3 is TGTGCCAGCAGCTCGGGGGGTGGATTCTTAGAGACCCAGTACTTC.

V gene TRBV7-7 combines with J gene TRBJ2-1, with a possible D match to TRBD2 (5 bases). V dropped 5 bases and J dropped 7 bases, with 18 bases sitting between them. The CDR3 length is 15 residues. Per the germline V gene, CDR1 is SSHAT and CDR2 is FNYEAQ (reference sequence). The CDR3, as DNA: TGTGCCAGCAGCCCCGGGCCCGGGGATGGGAATGAGCAGTTCTTC. Protein: CASSPGPGDGNEQFF.

The chain employs TRBV11-2 and TRBJ1-1, with D possibly matching TRBD1 (5 bases). CDR1 SGHAT and CDR2 FQNNGV come from the germline V gene. The CDR3 has 13 residues. V lost 3 bases, J lost 7 bases, and 12 bases lay in between. The CDR3 is CASSFGHGIEAFF. The CDR3, as DNA: TGTGCCAGCAGCTTCGGACACGGAATTGAAGCTTTCTTT.

The chain joins TRBV5-1 to TRBJ1-4, with no clear D. The CDR3 is 14 amino acids. The germline V gene has CDR1 SGHRS and CDR2 YFSETQ. The V gene lost 4 bases and the J gene lost 7 bases, with 14 bases spanning the gap. Here the CDR3 reads CASSPGRAAEKLFF. CDR3 bases: TGCGCCAGCAGCCCCGGGAGGGCGGCTGAAAAACTGTTTTTT.

V gene TRBV18 combines with J gene TRBJ1-4, with 12 bases identical to TRBD1. The J segment lost 5 bases and the V segment lost 5 bases, leaving 9 bases of the junction unmatched. CDR1 KGHSH and CDR2 LQKENI come from the germline V gene. The CDR3 runs to 17 residues. This chain's CDR3 is CASSSSGTGGGNEKLFF. The CDR3 coding sequence is TGTGCCAGCTCATCTTCCGGGACAGGGGGCGGAAATGAAAAACTGTTTTTT.

This sequence joins TRBV3-1 (or the pseudogene TRBV3-2) and TRBJ2-7, with TRBD1 identical over 9 bases. Trimming removed 2 bases from V and 11 bases from J; junction bases left unmatched: 13. Looked up from germline, CDR1 is LGHDT and CDR2 is YNNKEL (reference sequence). This CDR3 is 15 amino acids long. CDR3 in DNA: TGTGCCAGCAGCCAATCCATTTACGGGACAGGGATGGAGTACTTC. This gives the protein CASSQSIYGTGMEYF.

There are a few counts of this clone. The chain carries TRBV30 and TRBJ1-2; D ambiguous. The V end was cut by 7 bases, the J end by 2 bases, with 8 bases between. The CDR3 length is 11 residues. Germline CDR1 and CDR2: GTSNPN and SVGIG (reference sequence). CDR3 sequence: CASQANYGYTF. In DNA form, the CDR3 reads TGTGCCTCGCAGGCGAACTATGGCTACACCTTC.

The V call is TRBV11-2, the J call TRBJ1-5, with TRBD1 matching over 7 bases. CDR3 size: 14 residues. The trim removed 4 bases at V and 2 bases at J, leaving 2 bases unmatched. Germline V lookup: CDR1 SGHAT, CDR2 FQNNGV. CDR3 loop: CASSSGQGNQPQHF. The CDR3 DNA is TGTGCCAGCAGCTCAGGACAGGGCAATCAGCCCCAGCATTTT.

The genes are TRBV5-6 and TRBJ2-3, with 13 nucleotides matching TRBD2. Germline CDR1 reads SGHDT; CDR2 reads YYEEEE. CDR3 length: 17 amino acids. The ends lost 4 bases at V and 8 bases at J; junction bases unmatched: 13. The CDR3 here is CASSSPPGLAGAGTQYF. CDR3 DNA: TGTGCCAGCAGCAGCCCCCCCGGACTAGCGGGGGCAGGTACGCAGTATTTT.

The rearrangement links TRBV12-5 to TRBJ1-1; no firm D call. This CDR3 has 17 amino acids. The germline V and J ends were trimmed by 0 bases and 0 bases, with 14 bases remaining between them. Germline loops: CDR1 LGHNT, CDR2 FRNRAP. Written as DNA, the CDR3 is TGTGCTAGTGGTTTGGTCCCCGGAGCAGTCATGAACACTGAAGCTTTCTTT. This translates into CASGLVPGAVMNTEAFF.

The rearrangement joins TRBV7-8 to TRBJ2-7, with 8 bases matching TRBD2. The CDR3 is 16 residues long. The trim removed 1 base at V and 0 bases at J, leaving 5 bases unmatched. CDR1 and CDR2 (germline): SGHVS, FQNEAQ. CDR3 DNA sequence: TGTGCCAGCAGCTTAGTGGACGGGGGGGCCTCCTACGAGCAGTACTTC. Translation gives CASSLVDGGASYEQYF.

The chain employs TRBV5-4 and TRBJ2-7, with D possibly matching TRBD1 (6 bases). This CDR3 has 17 amino acids. The V end was cut by 2 bases, the J end by 2 bases, with 20 bases between. Germline assignment: CDR1 SGHNT and CDR2 YYREEE (reference sequence). This chain's CDR3 is CASSFPGRKKGAYEQYF. As DNA, the CDR3 is TGTGCCAGCAGCTTTCCGGGACGCAAAAAGGGGGCCTACGAGCAGTACTTC. Filled out from reference TRBV5-4 and TRBJ2-7, the complete variable domain reads ETGVTQSPTHLIKTRGQQVTLRCSSQSGHNTVSWYQQALGQGPQFIFQYYREEENGRGNFPPRFSGLQFPNYSSELNVNALELDDSALYLCASSFPGRKKGAYEQYFGPGTRLTVT.

The chain couples TRBV5-6 to TRBJ1-3; no clear D. CDR1 and CDR2 (germline): SGHDT, YYEEEE. Trimming removed 4 bases at V and 0 bases at J, with 17 bases between. The length of the CDR3 is 17 residues. The CDR3 DNA follows: TGTGCCAGCAGCCATACTCAGAAACAGAGCTCTGGAAACACCATATATTTT. It yields the protein CASSHTQKQSSGNTIYF.

The chain links TRBV10-3 to TRBJ1-2; D is possibly TRBD1 (5 bases). V was clipped by 2 bases and J by 8 bases, with 12 bases between them. The CDR3 extends over 13 amino acids. The germline gives CDR1 ENHRY, CDR2 SYGVKD. The CDR3 is CAISEGGAWGYTF. Written as DNA, the CDR3 is TGTGCCATCAGTGAGGGAGGGGCTTGGGGCTACACCTTC.

This clone was detected once. This chain links TRBV7-2 with TRBJ2-2; D possibly corresponds to TRBD2 (6 bases). Germline lookup yields CDR1 SGHTA and CDR2 FQGNSA. The CDR3 is made up of 16 amino acids. V lost 3 bases to trimming and J lost 0 bases, with 11 bases between them. CDR3 nucleotide sequence: TGTGCCAGCAGCTTTAGCGGAACCGCGAACACCGGGGAGCTGTTTTTT. The encoded protein is CASSFSGTANTGELFF.